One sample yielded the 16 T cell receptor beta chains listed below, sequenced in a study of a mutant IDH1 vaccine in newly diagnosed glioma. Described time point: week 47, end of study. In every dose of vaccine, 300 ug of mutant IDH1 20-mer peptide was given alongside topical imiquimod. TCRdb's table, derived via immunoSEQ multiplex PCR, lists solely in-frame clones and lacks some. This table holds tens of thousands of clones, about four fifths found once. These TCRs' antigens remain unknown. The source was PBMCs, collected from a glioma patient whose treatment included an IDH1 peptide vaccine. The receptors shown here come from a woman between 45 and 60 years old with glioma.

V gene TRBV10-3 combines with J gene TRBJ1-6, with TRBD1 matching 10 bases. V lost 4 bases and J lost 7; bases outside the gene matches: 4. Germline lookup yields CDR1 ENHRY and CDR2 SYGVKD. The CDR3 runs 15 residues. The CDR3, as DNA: TGTGCCATCAGTGGACCGGGACAGGGGAATTCACCCCTCCACTTT. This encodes CAISGPGQGNSPLHF.

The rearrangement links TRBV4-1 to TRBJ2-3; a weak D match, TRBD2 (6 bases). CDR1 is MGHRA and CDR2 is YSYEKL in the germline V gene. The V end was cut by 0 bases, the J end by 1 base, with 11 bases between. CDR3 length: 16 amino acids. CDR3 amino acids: CASSQEEGFRTDTQYF. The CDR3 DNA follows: TGCGCCAGCAGCCAAGAGGAGGGTTTCCGCACAGATACGCAGTATTTT.

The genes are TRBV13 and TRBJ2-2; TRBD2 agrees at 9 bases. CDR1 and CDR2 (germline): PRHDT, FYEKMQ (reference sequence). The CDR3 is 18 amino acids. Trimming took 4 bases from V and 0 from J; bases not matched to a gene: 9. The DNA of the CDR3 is TGTGCCAGCAGCTCACGGGGGCGGGGGGGCCCGAACACCGGGGAGCTGTTTTTT. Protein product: CASSSRGRGGPNTGELFF.

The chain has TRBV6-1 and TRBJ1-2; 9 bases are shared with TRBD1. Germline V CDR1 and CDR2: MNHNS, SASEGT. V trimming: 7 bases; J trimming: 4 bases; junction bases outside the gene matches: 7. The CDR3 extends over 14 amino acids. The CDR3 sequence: CASTETGGPYGYTF. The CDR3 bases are TGTGCCAGCACTGAGACAGGGGGGCCCTATGGCTACACCTTC.

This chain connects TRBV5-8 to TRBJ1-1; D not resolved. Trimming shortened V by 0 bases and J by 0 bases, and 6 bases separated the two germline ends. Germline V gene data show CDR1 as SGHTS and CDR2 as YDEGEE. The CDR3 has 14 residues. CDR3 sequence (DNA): TGTGCCAGCAGCTTGGCAGCGGTGAACACTGAAGCTTTCTTT. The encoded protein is CASSLAAVNTEAFF.

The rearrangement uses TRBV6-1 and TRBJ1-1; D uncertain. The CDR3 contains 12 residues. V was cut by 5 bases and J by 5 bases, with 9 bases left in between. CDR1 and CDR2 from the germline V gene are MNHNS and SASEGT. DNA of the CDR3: TGTGCCAGCAGTCGGTCGGGTACTGAAGCTTTCTTT. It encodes CASSRSGTEAFF.

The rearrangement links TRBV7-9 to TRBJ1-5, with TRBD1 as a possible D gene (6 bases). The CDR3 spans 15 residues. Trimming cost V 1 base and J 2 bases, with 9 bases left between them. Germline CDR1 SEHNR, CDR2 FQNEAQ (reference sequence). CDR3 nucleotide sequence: TGTGCCAGCAGCTTAGACGGGGGCGGCAATCAGCCCCAGCATTTT. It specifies CASSLDGGGNQPQHF.

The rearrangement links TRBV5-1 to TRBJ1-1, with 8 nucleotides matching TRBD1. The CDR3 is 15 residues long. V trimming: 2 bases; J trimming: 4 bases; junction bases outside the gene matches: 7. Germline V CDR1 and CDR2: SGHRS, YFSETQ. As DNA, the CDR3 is TGCGCCAGCAGCTTTCTGACAGGGGTATTCACTGAAGCTTTCTTT. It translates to CASSFLTGVFTEAFF.

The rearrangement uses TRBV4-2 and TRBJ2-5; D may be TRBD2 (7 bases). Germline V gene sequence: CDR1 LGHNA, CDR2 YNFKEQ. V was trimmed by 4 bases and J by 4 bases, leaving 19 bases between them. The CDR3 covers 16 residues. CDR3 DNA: TGTGCCAGCAGCCGACCCGATGGGGGGGGGCGAGAGACCCAGTACTTC. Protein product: CASSRPDGGGRETQYF.

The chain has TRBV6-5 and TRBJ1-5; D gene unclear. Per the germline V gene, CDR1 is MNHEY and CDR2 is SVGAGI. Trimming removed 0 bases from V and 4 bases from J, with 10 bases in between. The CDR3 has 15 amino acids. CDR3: CASSYSYGSNQPQHF. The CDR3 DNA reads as TGTGCCAGCAGTTACTCATACGGGAGTAATCAGCCCCAGCATTTT.

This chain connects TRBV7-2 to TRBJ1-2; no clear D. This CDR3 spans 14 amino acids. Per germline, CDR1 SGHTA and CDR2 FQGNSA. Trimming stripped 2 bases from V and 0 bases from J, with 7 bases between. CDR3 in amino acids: CASSLTFSNYGYTF. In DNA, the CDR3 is TGTGCCAGCAGCTTAACGTTCTCTAACTATGGCTACACCTTC. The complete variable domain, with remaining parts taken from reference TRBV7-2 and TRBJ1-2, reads GAGVSQSPSNKVTEKGKDVELRCDPISGHTALYWYRQSLGQGLEFLIYFQGNSAPDKSGLPSDRFSAERTGGSVSTLTIQRTQQEDSAVYLCASSLTFSNYGYTFGSGTRLTVV.

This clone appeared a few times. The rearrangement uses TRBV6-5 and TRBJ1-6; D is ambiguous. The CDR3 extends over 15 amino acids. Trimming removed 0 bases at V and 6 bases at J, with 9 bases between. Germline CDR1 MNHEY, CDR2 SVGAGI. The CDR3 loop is CASSYSGPLNSPLHF. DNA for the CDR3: TGTGCCAGCAGTTACTCGGGCCCCCTTAATTCACCCCTCCACTTT.

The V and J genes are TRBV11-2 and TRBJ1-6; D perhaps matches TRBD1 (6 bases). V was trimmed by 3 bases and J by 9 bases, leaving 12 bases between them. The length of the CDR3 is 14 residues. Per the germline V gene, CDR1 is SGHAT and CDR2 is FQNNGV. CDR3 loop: CASSFTGRSSPLHF. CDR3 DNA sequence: TGTGCCAGCAGCTTTACAGGGAGAAGTTCACCCCTCCACTTT. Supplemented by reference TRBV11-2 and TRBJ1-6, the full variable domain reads EAGVAQSPRYKIIEKRQSVAFWCNPISGHATLYWYQQILGQGPKLLIQFQNNGVVDDSQLPKDRFSAERLKGVDSTLKIQPAKLEDSAVYLCASSFTGRSSPLHFGNGTRLTVT.

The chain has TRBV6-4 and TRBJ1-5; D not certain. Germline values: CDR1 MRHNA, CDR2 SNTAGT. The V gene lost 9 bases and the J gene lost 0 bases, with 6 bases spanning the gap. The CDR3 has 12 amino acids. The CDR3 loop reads CARLHSNQPQHF. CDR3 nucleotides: TGTGCCAGGCTCCATAGCAATCAGCCCCAGCATTTT.

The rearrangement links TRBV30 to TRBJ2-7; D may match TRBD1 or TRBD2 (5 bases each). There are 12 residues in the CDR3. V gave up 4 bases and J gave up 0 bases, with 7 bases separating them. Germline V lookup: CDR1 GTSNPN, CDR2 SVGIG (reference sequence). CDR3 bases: TGTGCCTGGATGGGGACCTCCTACGAGCAGTACTTC. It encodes CAWMGTSYEQYF.

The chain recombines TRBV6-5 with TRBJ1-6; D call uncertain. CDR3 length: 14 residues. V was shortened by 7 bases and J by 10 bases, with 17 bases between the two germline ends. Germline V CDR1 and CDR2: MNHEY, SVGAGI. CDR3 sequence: CASTGPGLGSPLHF. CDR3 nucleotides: TGTGCCAGCACCGGCCCCGGACTCGGCTCACCCCTCCACTTT.